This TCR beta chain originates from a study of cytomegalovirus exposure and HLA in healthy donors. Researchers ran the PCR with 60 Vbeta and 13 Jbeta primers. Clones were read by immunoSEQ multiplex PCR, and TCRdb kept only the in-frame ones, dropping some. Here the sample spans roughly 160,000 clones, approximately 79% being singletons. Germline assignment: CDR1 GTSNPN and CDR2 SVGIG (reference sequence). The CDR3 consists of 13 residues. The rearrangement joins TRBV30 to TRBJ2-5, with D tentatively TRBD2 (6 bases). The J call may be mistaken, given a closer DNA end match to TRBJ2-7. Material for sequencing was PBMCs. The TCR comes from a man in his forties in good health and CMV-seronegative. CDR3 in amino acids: CAWSVLSGYEQYF. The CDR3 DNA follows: TGTGCCTGGAGTGTACTAAGCGGGTACGAGCAGTACTTC.